The rows below give T cell receptor beta chains drawn from one sample of a study of T cell responses to AZD1222 COVID-19 vaccine. This table comes from immunoSEQ multiplex PCR, and its TCRdb copy is limited to in-frame clones, with some not included. The sample consists of roughly 160,000 clones, approximately 90% of them appearing once. Material: peripheral blood, obtained on day 0 of AZD1222 vaccination. The receptors were sampled from an adult in good health. Each CDR3 is given with its conserved first and last residue. The D gene is left open where the match is weak. Rows may omit the clone size; those that give it use once, few, many or a size class.

v_call	clone_size	j_call	d_call	cdr3_nt	cdr3_aa
TRBV27	once	TRBJ1-2	-	TGTGCCAGCGCGGGCGCTAGGGGTCATATGCCCTATGGCTACACCTTC	CASAGARGHMPYGYTF
TRBV2	-	TRBJ1-2	TRBD1	TGTGCCAGCAGCTTACGTCCGGGACAGGGGGATTTCAGAGGTGGCTACACCTTC	CASSLRPGQGDFRGGYTF
TRBV18	-	TRBJ2-2	-	TGTGCCAGCTCACCACTTTTGACTAACACCGGGGAGCTGTTTTTT	CASSPLLTNTGELFF
TRBV28	-	TRBJ2-2	-	TGTGCCAGCAGTAGTCACGCGAACACCGGGGAGCTGTTTTTT	CASSSHANTGELFF
TRBV18	-	TRBJ2-7	-	TGTGCCAGCTCCGTCCGGGCGGGGCGTAGCTCCTACGAGCAGTACTTC	CASSVRAGRSSYEQYF
TRBV5-3	-	TRBJ2-3	TRBD2	TGTGCCAGAAGCTTGCGGGGGGGCACAGATACGCAGTATTTT	CARSLRGGTDTQYF
TRBV30	-	TRBJ1-1	TRBD1	TGTGCCTGGTGGACAGGGGCCCTGGCTGAAGCTTTCTTT	CAWWTGALAEAFF
TRBV11-2	-	TRBJ1-1	TRBD1	TGTGCCAGCAGCTTAGGAAGGGGGCCTCTGGAGGCTGAAGCTTTCTTT	CASSLGRGPLEAEAFF
TRBV28	-	TRBJ2-1	-	TGTGCCAGCAGTTTAACGCAAGGGCCCGTCGGCTACAATGAGCAGTTCTTC	CASSLTQGPVGYNEQFF
TRBV11-3	-	TRBJ1-3	-	TGTGCCAGCAGCAAGGGCTTCGGAAACACCATATATTTT	CASSKGFGNTIYF
TRBV5-1	-	TRBJ2-3	-	TGCGCCAGCAGCTTCGGACAGGGAGTTGCGCGGGGGGGCGTCAATACGCAGTATTTT	CASSFGQGVARGGVNTQYF
TRBV30	once	TRBJ1-1	TRBD1	TGTGCCTGGGCTACCGGACAGGGATCCCGGGAAGCTTTCTTT	CAWATGQGSREAFF
TRBV4-1	-	TRBJ1-1	TRBD1	TGCGCCAGCAGCCAAGATTGGACAGGGCAGAACACTGAAGCTTTCTTT	CASSQDWTGQNTEAFF
TRBV28	-	TRBJ1-3	-	TGTGCCAGCAGTCCCGGGGGGGGGAACGGAAACACCATATATTTT	CASSPGGGNGNTIYF
TRBV7-9	-	TRBJ2-1	-	TGTGCCAGCCCCCGAAAAGGGCCAGGGAATGAGCAGTTCTTC	CASPRKGPGNEQFF
TRBV6-1	-	TRBJ1-2	-	TGTGCCAGCAGTGATCGGATGGGCCCGCGCTATGGCTACACCTTC	CASSDRMGPRYGYTF
TRBV7-3	-	TRBJ2-5	-	TGTGCCAGCAGCTTTCACGGGGGAATAGAGACCCAGTACTTC	CASSFHGGIETQYF
TRBV6-1	once	TRBJ1-4	-	TGTGCCAGCAGTGAGGGGACGGGGGCTAATGAAAAACTGTTTTTT	CASSEGTGANEKLFF
TRBV19	-	TRBJ1-2	-	TGTGCCAGTAGGTCCGATGGAACAGGGCGAAAGGGCTACACCTTC	CASRSDGTGRKGYTF
TRBV6-5	once	TRBJ2-5	-	TGTGCCAGCGGCGAACCGGGTTCGGGCACGGAGACCCAGTACTTC	CASGEPGSGTETQYF
TRBV9	-	TRBJ2-1	TRBD2	TGTGCCAGCAGCGTAGGTGGGACTAGCAATGAGCAGTTCTTC	CASSVGGTSNEQFF
TRBV4-1	-	TRBJ2-5	-	TGCGCCAGCGGGGGCTCAACAGTGCCCGAGACCCAGTACTTC	CASGGSTVPETQYF
TRBV6-1	-	TRBJ1-2	TRBD1	TGTGCCAGCAGTGAAGGGAGGTGGGGAACAGGGGCTGGCTACACCTTC	CASSEGRWGTGAGYTF
TRBV6-5	-	TRBJ2-2	TRBD2	TGTGCCAGCCTGCGACTAGCGGGGTCCACCGGGGAGCTGTTTTTT	CASLRLAGSTGELFF
TRBV3-1/TRBV3-2	once	TRBJ1-6	-	TGTGCCAGCAGTGTCGGGACAATCAATTCACCCCTCCACTTT	CASSVGTINSPLHF
TRBV28	-	TRBJ1-5	TRBD1	TGTGCCAGCAGGGGGACAGGGCTGAGTCGGCCCCAGCATTTT	CASRGTGLSRPQHF
TRBV10-2	-	TRBJ1-6	-	TGCGCCAGCAGCGCCCAGGGCCCAAGAAATTCACCCCTCCACTTT	CASSAQGPRNSPLHF
TRBV28	-	TRBJ1-2	-	TGTGCCAGCAGTTTACAGGAGTTCTATGGCTACACCTTC	CASSLQEFYGYTF
TRBV24-1	-	TRBJ1-2	-	TGTGCCACCAGTCCAAGTAACTATGGCTACACCTTC	CATSPSNYGYTF
TRBV28	-	TRBJ1-6	-	TGTGCCAGCAGATTCCGGTGGGGACTAAGTAATTCACCCCTCCACTTT	CASRFRWGLSNSPLHF
TRBV28	-	TRBJ1-3	TRBD1	TGTGCCAGCAGTCTCCCGGGACAGGGAAACACCATATATTTT	CASSLPGQGNTIYF
TRBV24-1	-	TRBJ1-4	TRBD1	TGTGCCACCAGTGATCCCCGGGACAGGAAAGAAAAACTGTTTTTT	CATSDPRDRKEKLFF
TRBV23-1	-	TRBJ1-6	-	TGCGCCAGCAACGACAGGCAGGGCTTAGGGTCACCCCTCCACTTT	CASNDRQGLGSPLHF
TRBV25-1	-	TRBJ2-7	TRBD1	TGTGCCAGCAGGCCCGGGACAGGGAAAGCCTTAAGCGAGCAGTACTTC	CASRPGTGKALSEQYF
TRBV5-1	-	TRBJ1-1	TRBD1	TGCGCCAGCAGCCTAGGGACAGGGACGTGGAGCACTGAAGCTTTCTTT	CASSLGTGTWSTEAFF
TRBV27	-	TRBJ2-1	-	TGTGCCAGCAGTCGTAAGATGAGGCAGAGCTCCTACAATGAGCAGTTCTTC	CASSRKMRQSSYNEQFF
TRBV6-5	-	TRBJ1-2	TRBD1	TGTGCCAGCAGCATGGGACAGGGAGGGAACTATGGCTACACCTTC	CASSMGQGGNYGYTF
TRBV27	-	TRBJ1-2	-	TGTGCCAGCAGTTTCGGGCCCGGCGAGGGCTATGGCTACACCTTC	CASSFGPGEGYGYTF
TRBV10-3	-	TRBJ1-2	TRBD1	TGTGCCATCAGCCAGGGACAGGGGCATTATGGCTACACCTTC	CAISQGQGHYGYTF
TRBV15	once	TRBJ1-1	-	TGTGCCACCAGCAGGGTGAACACTGAAGCTTTCTTT	CATSRVNTEAFF
TRBV27	-	TRBJ1-1	-	TGTGCCAGCAGTCGAAGGGGGTGGGGGGACACTGAAGCTTTCTTT	CASSRRGWGDTEAFF
TRBV11-2	-	TRBJ2-1	TRBD2	TGTGCCAGCAGCTTAGTCTTGGGACTAGTTTACAATGAGCAGTTCTTC	CASSLVLGLVYNEQFF
TRBV6-5	-	TRBJ1-1	-	TGTGCCAGCAGGCCTCAACAGGGTACGGCTTTCTTT	CASRPQQGTAFF
TRBV7-9	-	TRBJ1-1	TRBD1	TGTGCCAGCAGCTTATTTCAGGGGGTAAACACTGAAGCTTTCTTT	CASSLFQGVNTEAFF
TRBV5-1	-	TRBJ2-3	-	TGCGCCAGCAGCTTGGACTCAGGGTTAGATACGCAGTATTTT	CASSLDSGLDTQYF
TRBV29-1	-	TRBJ2-2	TRBD1	TGCAGCGTTGAACAGGGGGCACGGGAGCTGTTTTTT	CSVEQGARELFF
TRBV6-5	-	TRBJ1-3	-	TGTGCCAGCAGAATCGGGACATCTGCTGGAAACACCATATATTTT	CASRIGTSAGNTIYF
TRBV28	-	TRBJ2-7	-	TGTGCCAGCAGTTCCCAGGGGCCTACCTACGAGCAGTACTTC	CASSSQGPTYEQYF
TRBV6-2/TRBV6-3	-	TRBJ1-1	-	TGTGCCAGCAGTTACGCGGCGGGTTGGACTGAAGCTTTCTTT	CASSYAAGWTEAFF
TRBV7-9	-	TRBJ1-4	-	TGTGCCAGCAGCTTAAGTTCAGGGCGGTATGAAAAACTGTTTTTT	CASSLSSGRYEKLFF
TRBV4-1	-	TRBJ1-5	-	TGCGCCAGCAGCCAAGAAGGTGCAAGTAGCAATCAGCCCCAGCATTTT	CASSQEGASSNQPQHF
TRBV2	-	TRBJ2-1	TRBD2	TGTGCCAGCAGTCGTACGACTAGCGGGGTCAAAAGGAATGAGCAGTTCTTC	CASSRTTSGVKRNEQFF
TRBV13	-	TRBJ2-3	-	TGTGCCAGCAGCTTAGGGGGGCTAGGCAGGGGCACAGATACGCAGTATTTT	CASSLGGLGRGTDTQYF
TRBV4-3	-	TRBJ1-6	-	TGCGCCAGCAGCCAAGGGGGTGTGTTCTATAATTCACCCCTCCACTTT	CASSQGGVFYNSPLHF
TRBV15	-	TRBJ1-2	-	TGTGCCACCAGCAGAGACAGGACCAACTATGGCTACACCTTC	CATSRDRTNYGYTF